Below are 5 T cell receptor beta chains sequenced from a single sample in a study of T cells in Graves' hyperthyroidism and ophthalmopathy. The source material, RNA transcripts, was used to amplify TCR beta CDR3 regions. First-round RT-PCR of the TCR CDR3 relied on the HTBI primer set. MiXCR was run by TCRdb on the multiplex PCR reads, yielding one entry per CDR3 protein. There are 600,000 or so distinct CDR3 sequences in the sample; about 45% occur only once, and about 7.9% lies in the top ten. The sample was peripheral blood or thyroid tissue (not recorded which). These receptors all stem from a woman between 18 and 29 years old with Graves' hyperthyroidism.

Ten or more counts support this clonotype. The chain employs TRBV2 and TRBJ1-6; maybe TRBD1 (5 bases). This CDR3 spans 13 amino acids. The V and J ends lost 8 bases and 13 bases respectively, with 18 bases between them. Germline V lookup: CDR1 SNHLY, CDR2 FYNNEI. CDR3 nucleotides: TGTGCCAGCTCTATCCGTCTGGGGACGCCCCTCCACTTT. This translates into CASSIRLGTPLHF.

Notes on this clonotype: This may come from a read error, since a much larger clone is one base off. V and J are TRBV29-1 and TRBJ1-2; no definite D call. This CDR3 spans 11 amino acids. Germline loops: CDR1 SQVTM, CDR2 ANQGSEA. Trimming shortened V by 3 bases and J by 8 bases, and 10 bases separated the two germline ends. The CDR3 protein is CSVDGPRGYTF. The CDR3 DNA reads TGCAGCGTTGACGGGCCGAGAGGCTACACCTTC.

The V and J genes are TRBV7-2 and TRBJ1-1; a possible D gene is TRBD1 (5 bases). The length of the CDR3 is 13 residues. Looked up from germline, CDR1 is SGHTA and CDR2 is FQGNSA. Deletions cut 11 bases from V and 0 bases from J, with 13 bases between. CDR3 bases: TGTGCCTGCGAAGGGGATATGAACACTGAAGCTTTCTTT. As protein: CACEGDMNTEAFF.

The chain couples TRBV7-3 to TRBJ2-5, with 9 bases that match TRBD1. J lost 4 bases, V lost 1 base, and 1 base had no gene match. CDR1 SGHTA and CDR2 FQGTGA come from the germline V gene. The CDR3 is 14 amino acids. CDR3 nucleotides: TGTGCCAGCAGCTTAAAACAGGGGGCAGAGACCCAGTACTTC. It is translated as CASSLKQGAETQYF.

This clonotype was seen ten or more times. The rearrangement uses TRBV7-8 and TRBJ2-7, with D uncertain. Looked up from germline, CDR1 is SGHVS and CDR2 is FQNEAQ. This CDR3 has 13 amino acids. The germline V and J ends were trimmed by 5 bases and 3 bases, with 11 bases remaining between them. In DNA, the CDR3 is TGTGCCAGCAGCCAAGAAAGGGACTACGAGCAGTACTTC. Translation: CASSQERDYEQYF.